The sample holds many counts of the clone carrying this T cell receptor (beta chain). Its specificity is not known. The source of the sample is a study of T cells after yellow fever vaccination. Study-wide findings and caveats: Reappearance after the booster was seen for most primary-vaccination clones, at roughly 96% CD4 and about 90% CD8. Weaker, the secondary response peaked sooner, at day 5 versus 15. There was a possibility that FACS-sorted repertoires contained abundant clonotypes contaminating from the bulk population. There was a small share of clonotypes that showed up in both the CD4 and CD8 compartments.

The CDR3 sequence is 15 residues long. V lost 4 bases to trimming and J lost 0 bases, with 16 bases between them. CDR1 is DFQATT and CDR2 is SNEGSKA in the germline V gene (reference sequence). Each CDR3 protein gets one entry after TCRdb re-called the 5' RACE reads with MiXCR. The sample includes more than 200,000 distinct CDR3 sequences, about 3.7% of them seen just once. This rearrangement joins TRBV20-1 to TRBJ2-7; D is possibly TRBD1 (6 bases). The source of this sequence is a man in his late teens or twenties who received the YFV17D yellow fever vaccine. The sequenced sample was PBMCs, obtained 15 days after the yellow fever booster vaccination. For the CDR3, the DNA is TGCAGTGCTATGGCTCCAGGGGTCCTCTCCTACGAGCAGTACTTC. Its translation: CSAMAPGVLSYEQYF.